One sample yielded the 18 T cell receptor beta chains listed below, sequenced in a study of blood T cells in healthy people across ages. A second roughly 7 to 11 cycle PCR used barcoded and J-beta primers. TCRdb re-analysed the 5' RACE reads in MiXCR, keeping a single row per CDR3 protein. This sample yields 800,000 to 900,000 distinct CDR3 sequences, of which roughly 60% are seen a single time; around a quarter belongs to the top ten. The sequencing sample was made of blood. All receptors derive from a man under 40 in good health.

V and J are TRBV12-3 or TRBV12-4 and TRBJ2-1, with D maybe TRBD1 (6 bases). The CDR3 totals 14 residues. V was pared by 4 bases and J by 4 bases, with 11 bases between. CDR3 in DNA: TGTGCCAGCAGTTACCGGGACAAATACAATGAGCAGTTCTTC. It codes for CASSYRDKYNEQFF.

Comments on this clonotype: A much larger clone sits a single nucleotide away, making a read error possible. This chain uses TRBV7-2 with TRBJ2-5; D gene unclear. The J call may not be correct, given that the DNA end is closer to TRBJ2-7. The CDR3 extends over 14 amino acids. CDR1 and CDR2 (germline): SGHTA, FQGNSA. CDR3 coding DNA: TGTACCAGCAGCACCACGGCACTCGCGCACGAGCAGTACTTC. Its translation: CTSSTTALAHEQYF.

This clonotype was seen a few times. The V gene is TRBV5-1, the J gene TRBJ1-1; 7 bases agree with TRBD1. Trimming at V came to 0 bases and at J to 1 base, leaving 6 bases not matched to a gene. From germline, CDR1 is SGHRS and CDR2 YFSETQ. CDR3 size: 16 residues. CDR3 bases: TGCGCCAGCAGCTTGGAAGGGGGACAGACGAACACTGAAGCTTTCTTT. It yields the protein CASSLEGGQTNTEAFF. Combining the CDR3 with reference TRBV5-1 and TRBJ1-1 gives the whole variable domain KAGVTQTPRYLIKTRGQQVTLSCSPISGHRSVSWYQQTPGQGLQFLFEYFSETQRNKGNFPGRFSGRQFSNSRSEMNVSTLELGDSALYLCASSLEGGQTNTEAFFGQGTRLTVV.

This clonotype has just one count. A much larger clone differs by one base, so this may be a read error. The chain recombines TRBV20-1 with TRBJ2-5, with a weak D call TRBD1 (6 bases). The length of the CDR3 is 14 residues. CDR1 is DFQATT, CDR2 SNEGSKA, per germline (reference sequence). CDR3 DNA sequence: TGCGGTGCCGGAAGGGGGATGGCCCAAGAGACCCAGTACTTC. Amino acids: CGAGRGMAQETQYF.

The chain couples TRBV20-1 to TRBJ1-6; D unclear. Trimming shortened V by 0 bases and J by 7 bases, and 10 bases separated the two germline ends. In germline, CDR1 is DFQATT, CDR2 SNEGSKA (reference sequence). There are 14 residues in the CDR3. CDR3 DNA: TGCAGTGCTAGAGATGCCAGGAACAATTCACCCCTCCACTTT. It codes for CSARDARNNSPLHF.

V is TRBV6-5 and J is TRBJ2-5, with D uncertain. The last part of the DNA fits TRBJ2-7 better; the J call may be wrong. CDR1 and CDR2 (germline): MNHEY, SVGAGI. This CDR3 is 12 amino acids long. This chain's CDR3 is CASRQNPYEQYF. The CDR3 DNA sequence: TGTGCCAGCAGACAGAATCCCTACGAGCAGTACTTC.

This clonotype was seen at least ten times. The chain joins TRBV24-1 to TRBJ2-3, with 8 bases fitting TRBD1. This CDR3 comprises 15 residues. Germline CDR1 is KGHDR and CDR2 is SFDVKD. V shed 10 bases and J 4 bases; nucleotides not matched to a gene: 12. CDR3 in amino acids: CATNEAGGAADTQYF. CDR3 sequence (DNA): TGTGCCACAAACGAGGCAGGGGGCGCGGCAGATACGCAGTATTTT.

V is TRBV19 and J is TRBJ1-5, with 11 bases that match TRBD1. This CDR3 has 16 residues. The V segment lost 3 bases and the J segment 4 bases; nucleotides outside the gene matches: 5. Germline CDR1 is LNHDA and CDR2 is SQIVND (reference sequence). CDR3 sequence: CASSITGTGGNQPQHF. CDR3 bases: TGTGCCAGTAGTATCACCGGGACAGGGGGGAATCAGCCCCAGCATTTT.

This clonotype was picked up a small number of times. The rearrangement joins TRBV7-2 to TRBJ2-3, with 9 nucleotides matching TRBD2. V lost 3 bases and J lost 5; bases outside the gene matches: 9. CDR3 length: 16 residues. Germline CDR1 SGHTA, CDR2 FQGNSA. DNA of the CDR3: TGTGCCAGCAGCTTGGGACTAGCCGGGTTAGGAGATACGCAGTATTTT. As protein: CASSLGLAGLGDTQYF.

The CDR3 nucleotides are TGTGCCTCCTTTTTTCATGAGCAGTTCTTC. Residues: CASFFHEQFF. The chain is built from TRBV30 and TRBJ2-1; D gene ambiguous. Germline loops: CDR1 GTSNPN, CDR2 SVGIG (reference sequence). CDR3 length: 10 amino acids. V was trimmed by 7 bases and J by 8 bases, leaving 9 bases between them.

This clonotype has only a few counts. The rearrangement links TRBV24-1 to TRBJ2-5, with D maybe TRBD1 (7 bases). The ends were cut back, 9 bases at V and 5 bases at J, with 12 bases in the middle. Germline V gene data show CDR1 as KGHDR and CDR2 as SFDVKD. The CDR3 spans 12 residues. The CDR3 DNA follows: TGTGCCACCTGGGACAGCGGGGAGACCCAGTACTTC. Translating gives CATWDSGETQYF.

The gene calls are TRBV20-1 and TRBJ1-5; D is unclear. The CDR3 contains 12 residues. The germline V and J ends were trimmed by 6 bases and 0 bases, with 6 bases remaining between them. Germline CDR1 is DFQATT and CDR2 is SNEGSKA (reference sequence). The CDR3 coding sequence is TGCAGTGCGGGGAGTAGCAATCAGCCCCAGCATTTT. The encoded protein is CSAGSSNQPQHF.

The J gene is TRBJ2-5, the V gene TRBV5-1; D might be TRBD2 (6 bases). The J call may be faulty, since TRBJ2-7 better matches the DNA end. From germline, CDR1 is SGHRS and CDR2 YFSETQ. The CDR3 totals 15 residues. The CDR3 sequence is CASSPTGATSYEQYF. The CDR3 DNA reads TGCGCCAGCAGCCCGACGGGAGCTACCTCCTACGAGCAGTACTTC.

CDR3 sequence: CASSSEGQRIPYEQYF. The CDR3 DNA follows: TGTGCCAGCAGCTCGGAGGGACAGCGTATCCCCTACGAGCAGTACTTC. This chain uses TRBV28 with TRBJ2-5; weak D call: TRBD1 (7 bases). The J call may be wrong; the DNA end is better matched by TRBJ2-7. This CDR3 has 16 residues. The germline CDR1 and CDR2 sequences are MDHEN and SYDVKM.

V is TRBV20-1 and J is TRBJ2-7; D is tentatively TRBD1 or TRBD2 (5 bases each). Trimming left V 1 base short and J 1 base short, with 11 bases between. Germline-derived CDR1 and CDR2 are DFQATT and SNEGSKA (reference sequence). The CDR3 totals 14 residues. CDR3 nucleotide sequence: TGCAGTGCTAGAGTACGGGACCGATCCTACGAGCAGTACTTC. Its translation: CSARVRDRSYEQYF.

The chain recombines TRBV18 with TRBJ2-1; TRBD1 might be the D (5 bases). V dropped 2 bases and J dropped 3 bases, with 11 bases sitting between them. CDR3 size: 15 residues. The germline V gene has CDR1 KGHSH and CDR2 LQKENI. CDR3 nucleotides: TGTGCCAGCTCACCAACAGGAAGTGTCTACAATGAGCAGTTCTTC. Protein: CASSPTGSVYNEQFF.

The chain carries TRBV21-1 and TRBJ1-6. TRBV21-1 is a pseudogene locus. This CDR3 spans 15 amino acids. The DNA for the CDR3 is TGTGCCAGCCCTATCCAGACCATTTCGCGTTCACCCCTCCACTTT. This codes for CASPIQTISRSPLHF.

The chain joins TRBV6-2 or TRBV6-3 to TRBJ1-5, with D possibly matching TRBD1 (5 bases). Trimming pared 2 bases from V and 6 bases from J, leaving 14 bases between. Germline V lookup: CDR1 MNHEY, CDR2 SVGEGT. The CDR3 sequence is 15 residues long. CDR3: CASSYEGLVGQPQHF. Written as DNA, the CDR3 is TGTGCCAGCAGTTACGAGGGGCTGGTTGGTCAGCCCCAGCATTTT.